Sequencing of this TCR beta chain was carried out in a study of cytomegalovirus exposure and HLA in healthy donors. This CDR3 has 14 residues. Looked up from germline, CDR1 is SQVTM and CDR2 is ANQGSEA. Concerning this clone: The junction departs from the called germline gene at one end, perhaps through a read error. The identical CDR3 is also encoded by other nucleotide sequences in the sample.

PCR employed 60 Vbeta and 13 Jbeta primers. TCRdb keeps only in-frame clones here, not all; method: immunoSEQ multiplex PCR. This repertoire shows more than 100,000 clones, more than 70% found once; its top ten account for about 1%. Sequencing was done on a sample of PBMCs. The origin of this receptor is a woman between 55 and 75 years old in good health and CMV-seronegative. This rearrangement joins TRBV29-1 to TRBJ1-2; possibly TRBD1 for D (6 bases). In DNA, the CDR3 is TGCAGCGTTGCGCCGGGACAAAATAACTACGGCTACACCTTC. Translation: CSVAPGQNNYGYTF.